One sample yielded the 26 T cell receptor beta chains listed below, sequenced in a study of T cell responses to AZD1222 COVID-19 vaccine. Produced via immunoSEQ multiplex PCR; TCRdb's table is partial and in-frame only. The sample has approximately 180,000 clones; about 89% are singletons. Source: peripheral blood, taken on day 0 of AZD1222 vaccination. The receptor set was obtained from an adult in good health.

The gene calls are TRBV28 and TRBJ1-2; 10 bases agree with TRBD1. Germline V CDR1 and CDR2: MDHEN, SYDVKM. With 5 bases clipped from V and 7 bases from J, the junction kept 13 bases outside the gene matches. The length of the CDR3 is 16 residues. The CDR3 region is CASSTFGTGESGGYTF. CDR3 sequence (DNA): TGTGCCAGCAGTACCTTCGGGACAGGGGAGAGCGGTGGCTACACCTTC.

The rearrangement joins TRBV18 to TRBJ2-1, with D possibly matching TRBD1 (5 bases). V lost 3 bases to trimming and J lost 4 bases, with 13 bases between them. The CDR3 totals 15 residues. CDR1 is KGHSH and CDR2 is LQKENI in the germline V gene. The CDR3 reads CASSPDSSIYNEQFF. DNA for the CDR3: TGTGCCAGCTCACCCGACAGCAGCATTTACAATGAGCAGTTCTTC.

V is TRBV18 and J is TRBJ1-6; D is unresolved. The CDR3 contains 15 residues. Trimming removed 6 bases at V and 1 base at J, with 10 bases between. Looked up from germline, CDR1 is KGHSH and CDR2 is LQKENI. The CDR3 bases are TGTGCCAGCTCCCCCGAGGGATCCTATAATTCACCCCTCCACTTT. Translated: CASSPEGSYNSPLHF.

CDR3 loop: CASKAGQRDDTQYF. For the CDR3, the DNA is TGCGCCAGCAAGGCGGGGCAAAGGGATGATACGCAGTATTTT. The V call is TRBV5-1, the J call TRBJ2-3; a weak D match, TRBD2 (6 bases). This CDR3 has 14 amino acids. Trimming stripped 6 bases from V and 6 bases from J, with 17 bases between. The germline gives CDR1 SGHRS, CDR2 YFSETQ.

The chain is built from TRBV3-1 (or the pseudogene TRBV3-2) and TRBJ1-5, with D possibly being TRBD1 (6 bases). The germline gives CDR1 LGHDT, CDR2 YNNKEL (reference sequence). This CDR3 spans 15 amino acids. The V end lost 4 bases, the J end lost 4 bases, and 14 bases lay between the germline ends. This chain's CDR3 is CASSPLVGTNQPQHF. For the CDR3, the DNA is TGTGCCAGCAGCCCCCTGGTGGGGACAAATCAGCCCCAGCATTTT.

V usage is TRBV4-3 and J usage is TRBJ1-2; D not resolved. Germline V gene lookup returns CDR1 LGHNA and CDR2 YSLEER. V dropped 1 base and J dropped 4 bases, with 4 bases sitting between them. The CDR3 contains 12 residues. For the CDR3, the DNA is TGCGCCAGCAGCCAAGGACTCTATGGCTACACCTTC. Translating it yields CASSQGLYGYTF.

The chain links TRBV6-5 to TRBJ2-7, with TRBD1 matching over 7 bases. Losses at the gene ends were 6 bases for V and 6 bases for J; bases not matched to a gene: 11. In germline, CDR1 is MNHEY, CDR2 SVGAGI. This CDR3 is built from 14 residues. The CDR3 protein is CASRLDRVRREQYF. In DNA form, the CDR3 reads TGTGCCAGCAGGTTAGACAGGGTTAGACGCGAGCAGTACTTC.

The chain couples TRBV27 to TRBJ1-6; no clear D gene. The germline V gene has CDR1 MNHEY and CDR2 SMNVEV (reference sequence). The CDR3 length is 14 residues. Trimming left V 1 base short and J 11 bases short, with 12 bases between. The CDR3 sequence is CASSLYRWDTPLHF. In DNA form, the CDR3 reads TGTGCCAGCAGTTTATATAGATGGGATACACCCCTCCACTTT.

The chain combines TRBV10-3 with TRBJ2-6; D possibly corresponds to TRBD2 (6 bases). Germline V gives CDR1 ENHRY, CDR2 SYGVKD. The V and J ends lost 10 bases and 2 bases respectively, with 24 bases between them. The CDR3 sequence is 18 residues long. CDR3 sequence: CATSNRPGVFAGANVLTF. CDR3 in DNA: TGTGCCACCTCAAATAGACCGGGGGTCTTCGCTGGGGCCAACGTCCTGACTTTC.

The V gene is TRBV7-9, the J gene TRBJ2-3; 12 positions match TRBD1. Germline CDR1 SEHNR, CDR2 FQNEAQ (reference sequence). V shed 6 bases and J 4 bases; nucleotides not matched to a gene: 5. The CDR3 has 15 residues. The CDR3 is CASSRDRGLSDTQYF. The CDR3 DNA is TGTGCCAGCAGTCGGGACAGGGGGCTCTCAGATACGCAGTATTTT. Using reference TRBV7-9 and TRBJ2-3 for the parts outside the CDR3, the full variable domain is DTGVSQNPRHKITKRGQNVTFRCDPISEHNRLYWYRQTLGQGPEFLTYFQNEAQLEKSRLLSDRFSAERPKGSFSTLEIQRTEQGDSAMYLCASSRDRGLSDTQYFGPGTRLTVL.

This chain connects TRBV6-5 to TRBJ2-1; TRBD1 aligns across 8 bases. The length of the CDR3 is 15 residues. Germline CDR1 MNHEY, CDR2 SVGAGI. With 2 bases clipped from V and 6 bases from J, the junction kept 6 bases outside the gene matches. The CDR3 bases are TGTGCCAGCAGTTACCGTAGGACAGGGTTCAATGAGCAGTTCTTC. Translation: CASSYRRTGFNEQFF.

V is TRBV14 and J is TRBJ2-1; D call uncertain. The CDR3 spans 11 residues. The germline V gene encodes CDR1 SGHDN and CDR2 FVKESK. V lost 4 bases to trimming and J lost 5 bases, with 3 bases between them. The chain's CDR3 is CASSLDNEQFF. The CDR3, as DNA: TGTGCCAGCAGCCTAGACAATGAGCAGTTCTTC.

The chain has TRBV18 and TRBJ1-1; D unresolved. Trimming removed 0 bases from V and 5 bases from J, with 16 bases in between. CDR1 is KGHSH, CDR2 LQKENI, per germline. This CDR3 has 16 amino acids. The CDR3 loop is CASSPPGRVVGTEAFF. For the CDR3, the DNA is TGTGCCAGCTCACCACCGGGGAGGGTTGTGGGTACTGAAGCTTTCTTT.

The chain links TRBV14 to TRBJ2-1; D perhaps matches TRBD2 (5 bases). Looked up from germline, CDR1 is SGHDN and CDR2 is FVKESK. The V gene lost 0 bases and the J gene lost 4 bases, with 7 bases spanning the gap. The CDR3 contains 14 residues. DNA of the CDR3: TGTGCCAGCAGCCAAGAACTAGGTTACAATGAGCAGTTCTTC. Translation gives CASSQELGYNEQFF.

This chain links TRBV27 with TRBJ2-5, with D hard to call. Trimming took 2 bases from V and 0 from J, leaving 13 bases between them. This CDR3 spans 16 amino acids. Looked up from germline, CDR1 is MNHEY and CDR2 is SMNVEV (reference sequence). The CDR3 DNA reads TGTGCCAGCAGTTTAAACCCAATTCGTTACCAAGAGACCCAGTACTTC. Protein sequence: CASSLNPIRYQETQYF.

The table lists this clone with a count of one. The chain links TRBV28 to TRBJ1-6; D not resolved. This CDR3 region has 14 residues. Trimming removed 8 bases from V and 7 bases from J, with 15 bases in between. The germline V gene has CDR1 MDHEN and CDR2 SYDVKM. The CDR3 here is CASVIGFANSPLHF. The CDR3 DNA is TGTGCCAGCGTTATCGGATTTGCCAATTCACCCCTCCACTTT.

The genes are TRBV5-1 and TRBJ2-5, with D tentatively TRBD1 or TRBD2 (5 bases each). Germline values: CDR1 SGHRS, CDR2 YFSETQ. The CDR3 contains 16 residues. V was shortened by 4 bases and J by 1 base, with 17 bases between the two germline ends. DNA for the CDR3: TGCGCCAGCAGCCCCGGGGCAGGGTCACCCCAAGAGACCCAGTACTTC. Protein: CASSPGAGSPQETQYF.

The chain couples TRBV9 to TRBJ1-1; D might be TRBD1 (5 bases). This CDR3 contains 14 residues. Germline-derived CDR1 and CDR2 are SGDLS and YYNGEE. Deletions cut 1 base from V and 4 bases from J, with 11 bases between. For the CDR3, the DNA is TGTGCCAGCAGCGTACTTTACGGGGCCACTGAAGCTTTCTTT. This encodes CASSVLYGATEAFF.

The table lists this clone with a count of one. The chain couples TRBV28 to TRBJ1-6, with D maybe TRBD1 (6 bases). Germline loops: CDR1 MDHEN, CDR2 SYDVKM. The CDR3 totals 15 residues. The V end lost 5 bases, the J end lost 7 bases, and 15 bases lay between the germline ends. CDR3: CASSPPQGWNSPLHF. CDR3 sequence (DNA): TGTGCCAGCAGTCCACCCCAGGGGTGGAATTCACCCCTCCACTTT.

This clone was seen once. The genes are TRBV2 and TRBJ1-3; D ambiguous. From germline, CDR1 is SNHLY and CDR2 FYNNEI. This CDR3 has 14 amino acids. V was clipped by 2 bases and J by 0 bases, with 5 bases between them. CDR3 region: CASSESVSGNTIYF. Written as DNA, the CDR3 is TGTGCCAGCAGTGAAAGCGTCTCTGGAAACACCATATATTTT.

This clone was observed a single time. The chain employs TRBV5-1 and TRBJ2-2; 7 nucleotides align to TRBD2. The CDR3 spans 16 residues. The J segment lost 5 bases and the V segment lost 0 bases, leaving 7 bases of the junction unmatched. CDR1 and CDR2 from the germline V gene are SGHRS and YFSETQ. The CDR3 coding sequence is TGCGCCAGCAGCTTGGATGGGGGAGGGCCAACCGGGGAGCTGTTTTTT. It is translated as CASSLDGGGPTGELFF.

The CDR3 DNA reads as TGTGCCAGCAGCCAAGTTGGCAGGGGGAATTCACCCCTCCACTTT. This gives the protein CASSQVGRGNSPLHF. The genes are TRBV14 and TRBJ1-6, with 7 bases matching TRBD1. CDR3 length equals 15 residues. The V gene's germline CDR1 is SGHDN and CDR2 FVKESK. The J segment lost 7 bases and the V segment lost 1 base, leaving 4 bases of the junction unmatched.

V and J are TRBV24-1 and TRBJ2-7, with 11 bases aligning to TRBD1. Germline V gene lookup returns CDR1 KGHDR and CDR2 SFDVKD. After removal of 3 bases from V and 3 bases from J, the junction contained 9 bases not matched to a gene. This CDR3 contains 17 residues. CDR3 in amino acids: CATSDTYSGTGGYEQYF. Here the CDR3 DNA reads TGTGCCACCAGTGATACCTACTCCGGGACAGGGGGCTACGAGCAGTACTTC.

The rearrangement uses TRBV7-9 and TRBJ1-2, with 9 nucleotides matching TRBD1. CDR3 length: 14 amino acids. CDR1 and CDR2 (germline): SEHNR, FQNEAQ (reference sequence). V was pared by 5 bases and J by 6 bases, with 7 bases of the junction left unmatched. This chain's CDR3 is CASSPRGQGNGYTF. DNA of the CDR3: TGTGCCAGCAGCCCGAGAGGACAGGGGAATGGCTACACCTTC.

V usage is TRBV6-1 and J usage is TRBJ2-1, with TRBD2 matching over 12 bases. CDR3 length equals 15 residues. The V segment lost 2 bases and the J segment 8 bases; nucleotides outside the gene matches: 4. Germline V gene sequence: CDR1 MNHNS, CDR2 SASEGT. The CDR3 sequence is CASSELAGGPHEQFF. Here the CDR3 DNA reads TGTGCCAGCAGTGAACTAGCGGGAGGGCCGCATGAGCAGTTCTTC.

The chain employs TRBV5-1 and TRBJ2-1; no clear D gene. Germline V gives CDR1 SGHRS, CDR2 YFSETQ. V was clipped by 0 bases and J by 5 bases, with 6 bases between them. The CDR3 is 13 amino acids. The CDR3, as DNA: TGCGCCAGCAGCTTGGCTTGGGACAATGAGCAGTTCTTC. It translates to CASSLAWDNEQFF. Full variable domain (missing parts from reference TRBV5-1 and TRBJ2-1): KAGVTQTPRYLIKTRGQQVTLSCSPISGHRSVSWYQQTPGQGLQFLFEYFSETQRNKGNFPGRFSGRQFSNSRSEMNVSTLELGDSALYLCASSLAWDNEQFFGPGTRLTVL.